Shown below are 6 T cell receptor beta chains from a single sample sequenced in a study of radiation and T cells in renal cell carcinoma. Some clones are missing from TCRdb's copy, which holds only in-frame ones; the method was immunoSEQ multiplex PCR. The sample yields roughly 82,000 clones, about nine tenths seen once. Time point in this sample: blood 4 weeks post-SBRT, at nephrectomy. Treatment specified: 15 Gy SBRT to primary tumor, nephrectomy 4 weeks later. Sequenced material: blood, taken from a patient whose treatment included radiotherapy and nephrectomy. The receptors come from a woman in her seventies with renal cell carcinoma.

CDR3 protein: CAWSVESWTGELFF. CDR3 DNA sequence: TGTGCCTGGAGTGTAGAAAGTTGGACCGGGGAGCTGTTTTTT. The rearrangement joins TRBV30 to TRBJ2-2; D ambiguous. Germline CDR1 is GTSNPN and CDR2 is SVGIG (reference sequence). The length of the CDR3 is 14 residues. V was shortened by 0 bases and J by 5 bases, with 10 bases between the two germline ends.

The chain is built from TRBV9 and TRBJ2-7; D remains ambiguous. Germline V gene data show CDR1 as SGDLS and CDR2 as YYNGEE. V was shortened by 0 bases and J by 0 bases, with 7 bases between the two germline ends. The length of the CDR3 is 14 residues. The CDR3 nucleotides read TGTGCCAGCAGCGTAGCTCCCCTCTCCTACGAGCAGTACTTC. It specifies CASSVAPLSYEQYF.

The CDR3 sequence is CASSGGIRADTQYF. CDR3 nucleotides: TGCGCCAGCAGCGGAGGGATACGAGCAGATACGCAGTATTTT. V is TRBV5-1 and J is TRBJ2-3; weak D call: TRBD2 (6 bases). The V and J ends lost 4 bases and 4 bases respectively, with 13 bases between them. This CDR3 comprises 14 residues. Germline CDR1 and CDR2: SGHRS and YFSETQ.

In regard to this clone: Other DNA variants within this sample encode the same CDR3. This chain connects TRBV2 to TRBJ2-7; no clear D. Trimming took 8 bases from V and 1 from J, leaving 6 bases between them. Germline V lookup: CDR1 SNHLY, CDR2 FYNNEI. The CDR3 consists of 11 residues. This chain's CDR3 is CASSLSYEQYF. As DNA, the CDR3 is TGTGCCAGCTCCTTATCCTACGAGCAGTACTTC.

This chain links TRBV2 with TRBJ1-4; no clear D gene. Trimming took off 5 bases at V and 0 bases at J, with 10 bases between the two ends. Per germline, CDR1 SNHLY and CDR2 FYNNEI. This CDR3 is 15 amino acids long. The CDR3 DNA reads TGTGCCAGCAGTCCTTTCGGGACAACTAATGAAAAACTGTTTTTT. Its translation is CASSPFGTTNEKLFF.

This clone was recorded once. CDR3 in DNA: TGTGCCAGCAGGGCGGGACTAGCGGGCACAGATACGCAGTATTTT. This gives the protein CASRAGLAGTDTQYF. V is TRBV7-2 and J is TRBJ2-3; TRBD2 agrees at 11 bases. The CDR3 has 15 amino acids. Trimming took 6 bases from V and 1 from J; bases not matched to a gene: 3. The germline V gene has CDR1 SGHTA and CDR2 FQGNSA.